This T cell receptor (beta chain) was captured in a study of T cell changes during pregnancy in multiple sclerosis. Libraries were prepared by immunoSEQ multiplex PCR; TCRdb keeps only in-frame clonotypes and omits some of them. The sample lists 70,000 or so clones, around 90% seen once, with over 0.25% in the top ten. The J segment lost 3 bases and the V segment lost 3 bases, leaving 3 bases of the junction unmatched. The length of the CDR3 is 15 residues. In germline, CDR1 is LNHDA, CDR2 SQIVND (reference sequence). The clonotype originates from a female donor with multiple sclerosis, enrolled in a pregnancy study. V and J are TRBV19 and TRBJ2-3, with 10 bases matching TRBD1. Material: CD4+ T cells from peripheral blood mononuclear cells, obtained after pregnancy. CDR3 protein: CASSIGTGVTDTQYF. The CDR3 coding sequence is TGTGCCAGTAGTATTGGGACAGGGGTTACAGATACGCAGTATTTT.